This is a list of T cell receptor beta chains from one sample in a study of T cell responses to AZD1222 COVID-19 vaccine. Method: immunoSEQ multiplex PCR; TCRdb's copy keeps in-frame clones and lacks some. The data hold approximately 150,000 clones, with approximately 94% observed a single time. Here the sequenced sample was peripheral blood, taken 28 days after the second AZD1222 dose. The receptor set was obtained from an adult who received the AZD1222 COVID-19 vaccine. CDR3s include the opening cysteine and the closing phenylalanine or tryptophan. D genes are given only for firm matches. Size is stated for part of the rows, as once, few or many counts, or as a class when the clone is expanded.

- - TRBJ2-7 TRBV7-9 CASRKGSGYEQYF TGTGCCAGCAGGAAAGGGAGCGGCTACGAGCAGTACTTC
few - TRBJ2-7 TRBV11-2 CASSFSGRSSEQYF TGTGCCAGCAGCTTCAGCGGGCGCTCATCGGAGCAGTACTTC
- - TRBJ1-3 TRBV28 CASSLILSSGNTIYF TGTGCCAGCAGTTTAATTCTGAGCTCTGGAAACACCATATATTTT
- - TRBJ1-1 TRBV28 CASSLGIVTNTEAFF TGTGCCAGCAGTTTGGGGATCGTGACGAACACTGAAGCTTTCTTT
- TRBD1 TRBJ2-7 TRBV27 CASSTTGTYEQYF TGTGCCAGCAGTACGACAGGGACCTACGAGCAGTACTTC
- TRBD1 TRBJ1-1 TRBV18 CASSQSTGTVTEAFF TGTGCCAGCTCACAATCGACAGGGACGGTCACTGAAGCTTTCTTT
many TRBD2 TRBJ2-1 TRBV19 CASSISGTSSYNEQFF TGTGCCAGTAGTATTAGCGGGACGAGCTCCTACAATGAGCAGTTCTTC
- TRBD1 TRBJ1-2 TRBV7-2 CASSSARGQGAGYTF TGTGCCAGCAGCTCCGCTCGGGGACAGGGGGCGGGCTACACCTTC
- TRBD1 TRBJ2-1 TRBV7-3 CASSFGDRGFNEQFF TGTGCCAGCAGCTTCGGGGACAGGGGTTTCAATGAGCAGTTCTTC
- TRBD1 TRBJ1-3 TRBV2 CASTSGGGNTIYF TGTGCCAGCACCTCAGGGGGTGGAAACACCATATATTTT
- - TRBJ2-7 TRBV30 CACSTGYEQYF TGTGCCTGCTCCACAGGGTACGAGCAGTACTTC
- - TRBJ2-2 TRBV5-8 CASSSFTGKRSGELFF TGTGCCAGCAGCTCTTTCACAGGGAAGCGGTCCGGGGAGCTGTTTTTT
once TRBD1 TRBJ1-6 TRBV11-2 CASSIRTGYNSPLHF TGTGCCAGCAGCATCCGGACAGGCTATAATTCACCCCTCCACTTT
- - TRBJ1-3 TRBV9 CASSNTPGEGTIYF TGTGCCAGCAGCAATACCCCAGGGGAGGGCACCATATATTTT
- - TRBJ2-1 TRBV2 CASGLEYRNEQFF TGTGCCAGCGGGCTAGAGTATAGGAATGAGCAGTTCTTC
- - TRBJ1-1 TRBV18 CASSPIFRGDDTEAFF TGTGCCAGCTCACCAATATTCCGGGGGGATGACACTGAAGCTTTCTTT
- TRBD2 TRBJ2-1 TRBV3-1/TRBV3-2 CASSRGLAGGLDEQFF TGTGCCAGCAGCCGCGGACTAGCGGGAGGTCTAGATGAGCAGTTCTTC
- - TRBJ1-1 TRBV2 CASNLLNGGGEAFF TGTGCCAGCAACCTCCTTAACGGGGGCGGTGAAGCTTTCTTT
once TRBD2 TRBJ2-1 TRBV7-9 CASSPGSGRRNEQFF TGTGCCAGCAGCCCAGGTAGCGGGAGACGAAATGAGCAGTTCTTC
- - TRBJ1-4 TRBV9 CASSVAEGGPVEKLFF TGTGCCAGCAGCGTAGCTGAGGGGGGACCGGTAGAAAAACTGTTTTTT
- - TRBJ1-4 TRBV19 CASSPRQEANEKLFF TGTGCCAGTAGCCCTCGACAGGAAGCTAATGAAAAACTGTTTTTT
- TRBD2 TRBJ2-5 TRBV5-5 CASSLVTSGQETQYF TGTGCCAGCAGCTTAGTCACTAGCGGCCAAGAGACCCAGTACTTC
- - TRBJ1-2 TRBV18 CASPTGDGYTF TGTGCCAGCCCAACCGGGGATGGCTACACCTTC
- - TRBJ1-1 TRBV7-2 CASSFSGTMNTEAFF TGTGCCAGCAGCTTTTCCGGGACTATGAACACTGAAGCTTTCTTT
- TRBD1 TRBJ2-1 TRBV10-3 CAISASDRGIINEQFF TGTGCCATCAGTGCTTCGGACAGGGGAATTATCAATGAGCAGTTCTTC
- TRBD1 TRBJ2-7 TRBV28 CASSLGTGGSSYEQYF TGTGCCAGCAGTTTAGGGACAGGGGGCAGTTCCTACGAGCAGTACTTC
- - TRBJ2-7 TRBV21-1 CASSGGTGQDTYEQYF TGTGCCAGCAGCGGAGGGACGGGACAGGATACCTACGAGCAGTACTTC
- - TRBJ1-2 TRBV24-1 CATSDASVGGSGGYTF TGTGCCACCAGTGATGCATCGGTAGGAGGGAGTGGTGGCTACACCTTC
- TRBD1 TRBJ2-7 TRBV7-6 CASSLGTGGPWDSYEQYF TGTGCCAGCAGCTTAGGTACAGGGGGCCCCTGGGACTCCTACGAGCAGTACTTC
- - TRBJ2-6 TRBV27 CASSPPPWGGANVLTF TGTGCCAGCAGTCCGCCACCATGGGGAGGGGCCAACGTCCTGACTTTC
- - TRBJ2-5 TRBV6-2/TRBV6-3 CASSDPRETQYF TGTGCCAGCAGCGACCCAAGGGAGACCCAGTACTTC
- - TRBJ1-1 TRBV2 CASSVRENTEAFF TGTGCCAGCAGTGTACGAGAGAACACTGAAGCTTTCTTT
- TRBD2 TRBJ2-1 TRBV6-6 CASSYGLAGVGEQFF TGTGCCAGCAGTTACGGACTAGCGGGAGTTGGTGAGCAGTTCTTC
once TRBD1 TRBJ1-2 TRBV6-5 CASSTRQGLGYGYTF TGTGCCAGCAGTACCCGACAGGGGTTAGGCTATGGCTACACCTTC
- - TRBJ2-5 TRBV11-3 CASSPRAGQEGMETQYF TGTGCCAGCAGCCCCCGGGCCGGACAGGAGGGTATGGAGACCCAGTACTTC
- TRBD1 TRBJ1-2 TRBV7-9 CASSVTTGLNYGYTF TGTGCCAGCAGCGTTACGACAGGGCTGAACTATGGCTACACCTTC
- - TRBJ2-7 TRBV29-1 CSVAGYSSYEQYF TGCAGCGTTGCGGGATATTCCTCCTACGAGCAGTACTTC
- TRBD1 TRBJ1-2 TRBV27 CASSTRGRGGYTF TGTGCCAGCAGTACCAGGGGGCGGGGTGGCTACACCTTC
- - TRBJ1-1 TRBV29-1 CSVLRKRDTEAFF TGCAGCGTTCTGAGGAAAAGGGACACTGAAGCTTTCTTT
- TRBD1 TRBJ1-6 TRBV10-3 CAIRGQGPINSPLHF TGTGCCATCAGGGGACAGGGACCCATTAATTCACCCCTCCACTTT